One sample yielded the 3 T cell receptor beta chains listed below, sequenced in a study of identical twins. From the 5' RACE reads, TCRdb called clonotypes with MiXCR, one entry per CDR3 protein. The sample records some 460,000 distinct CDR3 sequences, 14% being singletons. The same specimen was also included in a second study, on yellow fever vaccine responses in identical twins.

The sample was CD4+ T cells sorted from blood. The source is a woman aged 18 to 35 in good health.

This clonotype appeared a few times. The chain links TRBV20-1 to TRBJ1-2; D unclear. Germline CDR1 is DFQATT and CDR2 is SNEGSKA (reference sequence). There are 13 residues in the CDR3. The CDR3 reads CRARARGRDGYTF. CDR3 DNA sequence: TGCAGGGCACGGGCGAGAGGGAGGGATGGCTACACCTTC.

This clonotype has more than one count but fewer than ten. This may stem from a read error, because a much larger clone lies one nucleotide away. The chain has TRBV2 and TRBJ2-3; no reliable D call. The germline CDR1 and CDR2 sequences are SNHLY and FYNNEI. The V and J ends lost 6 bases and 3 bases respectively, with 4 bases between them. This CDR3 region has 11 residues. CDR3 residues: CASSMTDTQYF. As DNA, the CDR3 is TGTGCCAGCAGCATGACAGATACGCAGTATTTT.

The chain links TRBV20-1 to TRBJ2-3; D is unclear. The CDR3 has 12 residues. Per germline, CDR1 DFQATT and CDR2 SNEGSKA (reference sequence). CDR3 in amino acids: CALLSGTDTQYF. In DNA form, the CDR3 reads TGCGCCTTGTTGAGTGGCACAGATACGCAGTATTTT.